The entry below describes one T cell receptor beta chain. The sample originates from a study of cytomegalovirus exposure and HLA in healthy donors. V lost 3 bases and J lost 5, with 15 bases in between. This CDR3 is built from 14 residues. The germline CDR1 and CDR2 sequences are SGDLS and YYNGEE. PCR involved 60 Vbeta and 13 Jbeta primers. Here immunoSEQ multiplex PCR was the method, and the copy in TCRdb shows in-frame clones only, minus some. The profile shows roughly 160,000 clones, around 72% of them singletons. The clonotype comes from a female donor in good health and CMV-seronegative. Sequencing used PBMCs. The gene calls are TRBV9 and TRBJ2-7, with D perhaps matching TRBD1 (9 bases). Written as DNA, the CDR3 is TGTGCCAGCAGCGCGACAGGGGGACTAGACGAGCAGTACTTC. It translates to CASSATGGLDEQYF.